This T cell receptor (beta chain) was retrieved from a study of T cell clones after liver transplantation. On the study more broadly: TCRbeta sequencing after a pre-transplant mixed lymphocyte reaction identified graft-donor-reactive clones, later tracked in post-transplant blood.

Only in-frame clones appear in the TCRdb table, and some are missing; sequencing was by immunoSEQ multiplex PCR. Among 45,000 to 60,000 clones, roughly 80% were seen once, and the ten largest hold about 8.9%. This clonotype originated in a human donor who received a liver transplant. Sequenced material: CD4+ T cells from blood, taken before liver transplant.

The CDR3: CASSLAGGYQPQHF. The CDR3 region has the DNA TGCGCCAGCAGCTTGGCAGGGGGATATCAGCCCCAGCATTTT. This chain links TRBV5-1 with TRBJ1-5; 7 bases map to TRBD1. The CDR3 runs 14 residues. V was pared by 0 bases and J by 5 bases, with 2 bases of the junction left unmatched. The germline gives CDR1 SGHRS, CDR2 YFSETQ.